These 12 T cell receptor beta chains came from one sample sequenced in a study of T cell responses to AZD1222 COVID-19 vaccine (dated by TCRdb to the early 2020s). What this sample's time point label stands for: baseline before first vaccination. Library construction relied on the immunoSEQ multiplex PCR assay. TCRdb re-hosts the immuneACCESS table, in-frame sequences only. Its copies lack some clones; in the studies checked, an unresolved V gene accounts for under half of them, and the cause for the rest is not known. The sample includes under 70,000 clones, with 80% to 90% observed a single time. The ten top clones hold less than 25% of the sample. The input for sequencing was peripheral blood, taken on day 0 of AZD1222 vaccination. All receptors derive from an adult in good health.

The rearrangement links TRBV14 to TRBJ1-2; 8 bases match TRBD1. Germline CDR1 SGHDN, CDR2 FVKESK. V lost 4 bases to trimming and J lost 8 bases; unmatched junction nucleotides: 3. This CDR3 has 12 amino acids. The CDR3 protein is CASSPGGRGYTF. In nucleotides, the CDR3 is TGTGCCAGCAGCCCAGGGGGCAGAGGCTACACCTTC.

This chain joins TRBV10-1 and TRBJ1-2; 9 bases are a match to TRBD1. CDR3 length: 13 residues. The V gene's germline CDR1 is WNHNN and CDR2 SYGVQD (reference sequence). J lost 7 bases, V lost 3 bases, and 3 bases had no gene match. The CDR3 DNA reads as TGCGCCAGCAGTGAAGGGACAGGGACTGGCTACACCTTC. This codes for CASSEGTGTGYTF.

CDR3 protein: CASSSGQGLEPQHF. The CDR3 bases are TGTGCCAGCAGCTCCGGACAGGGTTTGGAGCCCCAGCATTTT. The V and J genes are TRBV9 and TRBJ1-5, with 8 bases aligning to TRBD1. The germline V gene encodes CDR1 SGDLS and CDR2 YYNGEE. The V and J ends lost 4 bases and 8 bases, in that order; junction bases with no gene match: 8. CDR3 length: 14 residues.

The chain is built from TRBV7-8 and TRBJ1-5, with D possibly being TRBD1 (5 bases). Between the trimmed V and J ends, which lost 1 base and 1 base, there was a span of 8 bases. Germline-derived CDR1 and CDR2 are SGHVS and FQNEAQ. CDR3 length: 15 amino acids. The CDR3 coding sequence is TGTGCCAGCAGCTTAGTCTGGGGGAGCAATCAGCCCCAGCATTTT. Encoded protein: CASSLVWGSNQPQHF.

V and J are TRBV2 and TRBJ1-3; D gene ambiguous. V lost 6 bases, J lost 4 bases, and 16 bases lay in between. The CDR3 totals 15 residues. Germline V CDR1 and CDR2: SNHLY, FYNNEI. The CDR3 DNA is TGTGCCAGCAGCCTCGGACGGGCGGCGGGAAACACCATATATTTT. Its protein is CASSLGRAAGNTIYF.

The CDR3 DNA is TGTGCCAGCAGCCGGGGACTAGTGCAGAGGGAGCAGTTCTTC. The encoded protein is CASSRGLVQREQFF. The chain combines TRBV14 with TRBJ2-1, with 8 bases identical to TRBD2. The CDR3 has 14 amino acids. Unmatched junction bases numbered 9, after V lost 4 bases and J lost 10 bases. Germline V gene lookup returns CDR1 SGHDN and CDR2 FVKESK.

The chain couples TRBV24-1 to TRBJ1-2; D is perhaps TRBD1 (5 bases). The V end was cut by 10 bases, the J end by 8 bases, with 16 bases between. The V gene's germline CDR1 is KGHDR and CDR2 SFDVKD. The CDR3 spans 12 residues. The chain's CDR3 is CATSLGQGGYTF. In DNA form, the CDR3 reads TGTGCCACTAGCCTCGGACAAGGCGGCTACACCTTC.

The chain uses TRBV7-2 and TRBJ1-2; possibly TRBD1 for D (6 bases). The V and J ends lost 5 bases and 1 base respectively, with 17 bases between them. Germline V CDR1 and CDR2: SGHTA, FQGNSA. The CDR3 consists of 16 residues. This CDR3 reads CASSASGRGNNYGYTF. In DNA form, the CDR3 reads TGTGCCAGCAGCGCCTCGGGCAGGGGAAATAACTATGGCTACACCTTC.

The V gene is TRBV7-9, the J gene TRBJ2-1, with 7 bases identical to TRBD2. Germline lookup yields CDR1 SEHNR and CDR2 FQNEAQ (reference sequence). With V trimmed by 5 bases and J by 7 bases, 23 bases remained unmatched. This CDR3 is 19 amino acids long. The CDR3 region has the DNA TGTGCCAGCAGCCTTAGTGGCACATCGGCGGGGGTAAAGGGGAATGAGCAGTTCTTC. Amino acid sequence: CASSLSGTSAGVKGNEQFF.

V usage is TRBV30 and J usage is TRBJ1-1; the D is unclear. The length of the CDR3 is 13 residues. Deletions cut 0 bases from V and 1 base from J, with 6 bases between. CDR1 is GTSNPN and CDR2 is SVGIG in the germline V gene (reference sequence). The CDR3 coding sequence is TGTGCCTGGAGTGTACTTACGAACACTGAAGCTTTCTTT. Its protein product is CAWSVLTNTEAFF. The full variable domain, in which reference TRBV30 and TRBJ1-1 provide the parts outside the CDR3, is SQTIHQWPATLVQPVGSPLSLECTVEGTSNPNLYWYRQAAGRGLQLLFYSVGIGQISSEVPQNLSASRPQDRQFILSSKKLLLSDSGFYLCAWSVLTNTEAFFGQGTRLTVV.

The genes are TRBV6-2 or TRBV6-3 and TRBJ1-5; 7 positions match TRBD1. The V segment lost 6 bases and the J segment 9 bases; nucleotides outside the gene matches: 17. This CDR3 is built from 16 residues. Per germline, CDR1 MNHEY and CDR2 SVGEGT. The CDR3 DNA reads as TGTGCCAGCAGCCCCACCAGGACAGGCCCTTTATGGCCCCAGCATTTT. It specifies CASSPTRTGPLWPQHF.

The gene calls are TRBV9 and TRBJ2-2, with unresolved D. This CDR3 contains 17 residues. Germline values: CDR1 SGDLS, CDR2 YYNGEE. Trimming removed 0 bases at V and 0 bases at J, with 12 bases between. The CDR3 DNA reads TGTGCCAGCAGCGTAGAGCTAGTAACCGCGAACACCGGGGAGCTGTTTTTT. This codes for CASSVELVTANTGELFF.